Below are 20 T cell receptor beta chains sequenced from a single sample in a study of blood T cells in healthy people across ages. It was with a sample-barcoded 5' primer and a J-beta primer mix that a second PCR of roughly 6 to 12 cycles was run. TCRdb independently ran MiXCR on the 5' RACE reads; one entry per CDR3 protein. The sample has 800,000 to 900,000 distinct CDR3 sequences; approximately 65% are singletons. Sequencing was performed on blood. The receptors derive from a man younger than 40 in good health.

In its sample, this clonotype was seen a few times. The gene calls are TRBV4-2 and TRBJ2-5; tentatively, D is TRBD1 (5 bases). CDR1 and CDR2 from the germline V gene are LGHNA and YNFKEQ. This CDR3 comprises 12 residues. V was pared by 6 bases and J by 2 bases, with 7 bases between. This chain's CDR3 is CASSQGQETQYF. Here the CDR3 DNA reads TGTGCCAGCAGTCAGGGACAAGAGACCCAGTACTTC.

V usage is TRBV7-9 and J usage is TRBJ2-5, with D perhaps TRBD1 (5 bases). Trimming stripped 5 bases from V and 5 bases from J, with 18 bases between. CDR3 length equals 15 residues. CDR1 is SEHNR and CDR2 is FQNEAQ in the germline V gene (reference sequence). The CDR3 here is CASSAGQGVMETQYF. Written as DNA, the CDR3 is TGTGCCAGCAGCGCCGGCCAAGGGGTGATGGAGACCCAGTACTTC.

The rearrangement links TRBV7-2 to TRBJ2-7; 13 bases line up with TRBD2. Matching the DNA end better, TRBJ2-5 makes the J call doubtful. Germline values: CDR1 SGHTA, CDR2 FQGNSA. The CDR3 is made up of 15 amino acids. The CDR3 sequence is CASRPTSGGVETQYF. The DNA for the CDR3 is TGTGCCAGCAGACCTACTAGCGGGGGGGTCGAGACCCAGTACTTC.

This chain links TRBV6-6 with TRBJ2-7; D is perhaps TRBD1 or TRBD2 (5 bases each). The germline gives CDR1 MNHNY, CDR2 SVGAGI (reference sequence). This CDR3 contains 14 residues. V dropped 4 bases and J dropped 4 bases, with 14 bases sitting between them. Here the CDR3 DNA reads TGTGCCAGCAGTTCCTTGGGACGGACGTACGAGCAGTACTTC. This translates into CASSSLGRTYEQYF.

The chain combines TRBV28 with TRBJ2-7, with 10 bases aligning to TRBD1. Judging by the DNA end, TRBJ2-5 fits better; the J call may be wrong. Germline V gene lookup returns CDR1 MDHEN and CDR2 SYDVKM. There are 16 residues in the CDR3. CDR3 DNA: TGTGCCAGCAGTTTATTCTCTGGGACAGGGGTAGAGACCCAGTACTTC. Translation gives CASSLFSGTGVETQYF.

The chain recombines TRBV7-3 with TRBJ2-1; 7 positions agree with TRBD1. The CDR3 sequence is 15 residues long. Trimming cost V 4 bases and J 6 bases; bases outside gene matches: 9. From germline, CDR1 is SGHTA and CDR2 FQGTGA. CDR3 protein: CASSSSGQSINEQFF. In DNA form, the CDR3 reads TGTGCCAGCAGCTCCTCGGGACAGTCAATCAATGAGCAGTTCTTC. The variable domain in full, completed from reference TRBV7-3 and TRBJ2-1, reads GAGVSQTPSNKVTEKGKYVELRCDPISGHTALYWYRQSLGQGPEFLIYFQGTGAADDSGLPNDRFFAVRPEGSVSTLKIQRTERGDSAVYLCASSSSGQSINEQFFGPGTRLTVL.

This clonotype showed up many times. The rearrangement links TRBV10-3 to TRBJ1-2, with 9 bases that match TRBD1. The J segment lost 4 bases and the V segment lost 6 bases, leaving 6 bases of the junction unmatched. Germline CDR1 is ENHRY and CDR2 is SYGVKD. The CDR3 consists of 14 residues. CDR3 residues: CAISLGQGTYGYTF. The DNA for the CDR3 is TGTGCCATCAGCCTCGGACAGGGGACCTATGGCTACACCTTC.

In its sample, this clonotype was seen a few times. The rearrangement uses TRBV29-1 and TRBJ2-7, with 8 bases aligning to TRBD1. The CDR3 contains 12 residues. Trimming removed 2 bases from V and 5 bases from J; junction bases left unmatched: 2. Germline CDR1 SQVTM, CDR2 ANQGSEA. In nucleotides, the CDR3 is TGCAGCGTTGAACAGGGGGCCGACGAGCAGTACTTC. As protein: CSVEQGADEQYF.

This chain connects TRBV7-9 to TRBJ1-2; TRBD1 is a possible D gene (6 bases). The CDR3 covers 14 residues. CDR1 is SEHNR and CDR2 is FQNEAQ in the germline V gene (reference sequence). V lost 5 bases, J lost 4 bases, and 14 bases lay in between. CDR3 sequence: CASSPTGAVYGYTF. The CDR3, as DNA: TGTGCCAGCAGCCCCACGGGGGCCGTCTATGGCTACACCTTC.

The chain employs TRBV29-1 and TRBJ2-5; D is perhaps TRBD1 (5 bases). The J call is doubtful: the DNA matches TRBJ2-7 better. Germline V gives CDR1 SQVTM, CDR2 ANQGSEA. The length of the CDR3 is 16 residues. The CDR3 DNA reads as TGCAGCGTTGAAGAACCCAATCCGAAGACAGTCTACGAGCAGTACTTC. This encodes CSVEEPNPKTVYEQYF.

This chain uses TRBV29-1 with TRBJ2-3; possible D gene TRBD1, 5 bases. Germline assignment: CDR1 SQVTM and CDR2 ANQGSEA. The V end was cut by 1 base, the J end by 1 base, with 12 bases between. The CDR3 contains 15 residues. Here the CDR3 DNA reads TGCAGCGTTGAAGTTGTGGGGCTCGGCACAGATACGCAGTATTTT. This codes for CSVEVVGLGTDTQYF.

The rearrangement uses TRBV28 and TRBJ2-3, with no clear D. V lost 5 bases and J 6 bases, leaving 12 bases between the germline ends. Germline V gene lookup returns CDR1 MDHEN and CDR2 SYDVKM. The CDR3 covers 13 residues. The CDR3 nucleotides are TGTGCCAGCAGTCTCGACCAGGCGGATACGCAGTATTTT. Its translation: CASSLDQADTQYF.

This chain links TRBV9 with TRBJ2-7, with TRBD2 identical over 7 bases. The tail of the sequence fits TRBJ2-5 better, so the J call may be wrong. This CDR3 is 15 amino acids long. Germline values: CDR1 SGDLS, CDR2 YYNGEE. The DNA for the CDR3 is TGTGCCAGCAGCGTAGACGGGGGGTACGGGGAGACCCAGTACTTC. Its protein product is CASSVDGGYGETQYF.

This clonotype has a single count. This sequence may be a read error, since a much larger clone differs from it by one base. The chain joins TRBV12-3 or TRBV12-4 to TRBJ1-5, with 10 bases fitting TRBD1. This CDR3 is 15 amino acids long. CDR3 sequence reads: CASRAGTGVNQSQHF. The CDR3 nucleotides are TGTGCCAGCAGGGCCGGGACAGGGGTCAATCAGTCCCAGCATTTT.

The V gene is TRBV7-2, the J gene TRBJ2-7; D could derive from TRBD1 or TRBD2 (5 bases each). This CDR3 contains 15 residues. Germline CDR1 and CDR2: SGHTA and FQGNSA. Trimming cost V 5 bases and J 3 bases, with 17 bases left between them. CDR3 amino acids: CASSVVRARGYEQYF. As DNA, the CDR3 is TGTGCCAGCAGCGTCGTTAGGGCGAGGGGCTACGAGCAGTACTTC.

The CDR3 here is CASSQVRGDEQFF. CDR3 coding DNA: TGCGCCAGCAGCCAAGTTAGAGGGGATGAGCAGTTCTTC. The rearrangement links TRBV4-3 to TRBJ2-1; D is perhaps TRBD1 or TRBD2 (5 bases each). This CDR3 has 13 residues. V was trimmed by 1 base and J by 8 bases, leaving 9 bases between them. In germline, CDR1 is LGHNA, CDR2 YSLEER.

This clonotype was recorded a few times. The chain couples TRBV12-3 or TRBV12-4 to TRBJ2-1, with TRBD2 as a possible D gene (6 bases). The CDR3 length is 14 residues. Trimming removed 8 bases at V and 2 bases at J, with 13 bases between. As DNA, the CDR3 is TGTGCCAGCCTCGCGCGGGGCCCCTACAATGAGCAGTTCTTC. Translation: CASLARGPYNEQFF.

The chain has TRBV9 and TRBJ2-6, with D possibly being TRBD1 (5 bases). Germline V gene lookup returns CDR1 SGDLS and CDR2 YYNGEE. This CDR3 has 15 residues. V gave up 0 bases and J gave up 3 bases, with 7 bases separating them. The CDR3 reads CASSVGGRGANVLTF. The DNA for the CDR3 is TGTGCCAGCAGCGTAGGGGGCCGTGGGGCCAACGTCCTGACTTTC.

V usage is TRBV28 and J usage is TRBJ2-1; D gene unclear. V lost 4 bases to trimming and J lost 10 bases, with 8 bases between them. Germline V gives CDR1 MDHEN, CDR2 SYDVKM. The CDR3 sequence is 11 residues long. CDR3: CASSWTAEQFF. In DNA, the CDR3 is TGTGCCAGCAGTTGGACCGCGGAGCAGTTCTTC.

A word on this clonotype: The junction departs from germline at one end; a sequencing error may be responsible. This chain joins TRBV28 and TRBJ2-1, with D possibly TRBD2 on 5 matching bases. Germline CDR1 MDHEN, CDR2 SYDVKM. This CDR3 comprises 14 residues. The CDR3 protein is CASRSSDSCNEQFF. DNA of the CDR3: TGTGCCAGCCGGAGTAGCGACTCCTGCAATGAGCAGTTCTTC.